These 27 T cell receptor beta chains came from one sample sequenced in a study of Ad26.COV2.S vaccination and SARS-CoV-2 variants. Treatment in this sample: 15 to 20 received Ad26.COV2.S at low or high dose, single or two shots; 5 received placebo; per-sample allocation not given. Sampling happened 63 days after the first vaccine or placebo injection. Clones were read by immunoSEQ multiplex PCR, and TCRdb kept only the in-frame ones, dropping some. The table records about 400,000 clones, 88% of them present only once. The specimen was peripheral blood, collected in a trial of Ad26.COV2.S vaccine versus placebo. The receptors shown here come from a person aged 18 to 59 who received the Ad26.COV2.S COVID-19 vaccine or a placebo.

There are a few counts of this clone. This chain joins TRBV19 and TRBJ1-2, with TRBD1 identical over 8 bases. Germline values: CDR1 LNHDA, CDR2 SQIVND (reference sequence). The CDR3 runs 16 residues. With 6 bases clipped from V and 5 bases from J, the junction kept 14 bases outside the gene matches. The CDR3 DNA sequence: TGTGCCAGTAGAGATCACCGGACAGGGAGAAGGTATGGCTACACCTTC. It encodes CASRDHRTGRRYGYTF.

Only a few counts were recorded for this clone. The chain uses TRBV27 and TRBJ1-6; 10 bases match TRBD1. Germline values: CDR1 MNHEY, CDR2 SMNVEV (reference sequence). The CDR3 is made up of 16 amino acids. With 0 bases clipped from V and 6 bases from J, the junction kept 2 bases outside the gene matches. The CDR3 loop reads CASSLSGQGPNSPLHF. The CDR3 nucleotides read TGTGCCAGCAGTTTATCGGGACAGGGGCCTAATTCACCCCTCCACTTT.

This chain links TRBV11-2 with TRBJ2-7; D perhaps matches TRBD1 (5 bases). CDR3 length: 14 residues. Germline V CDR1 and CDR2: SGHAT, FQNNGV. The V end lost 0 bases, the J end lost 3 bases, and 9 bases lay between the germline ends. CDR3 bases: TGTGCCAGCAGCTTAGACAGGGATGGCTACGAGCAGTACTTC. This translates into CASSLDRDGYEQYF. The entire variable domain, with the rest obtained from reference TRBV11-2 and TRBJ2-7, is as follows: EAGVAQSPRYKIIEKRQSVAFWCNPISGHATLYWYQQILGQGPKLLIQFQNNGVVDDSQLPKDRFSAERLKGVDSTLKIQPAKLEDSAVYLCASSLDRDGYEQYFGPGTRLTVT.

V is TRBV5-1 and J is TRBJ2-1; 11 nucleotides match TRBD1. The CDR3 consists of 15 residues. From germline, CDR1 is SGHRS and CDR2 YFSETQ. V was clipped by 2 bases and J by 6 bases; unmatched bases: 4. The CDR3 bases are TGCGCCAGCAGCTTCTCCGGGACAGGGGGCAATGAGCAGTTCTTC. Amino acids: CASSFSGTGGNEQFF.

The chain couples TRBV5-1 to TRBJ2-3; 7 bases fit TRBD2. Germline trimming cut 2 bases from V and 5 bases from J; bases unmatched to any gene: 5. Germline CDR1 SGHRS, CDR2 YFSETQ. The CDR3 contains 14 residues. DNA of the CDR3: TGCGCCAGCAGCTTAGCGGGGATGGGAGATACGCAGTATTTT. Translating it yields CASSLAGMGDTQYF.

V is TRBV2 and J is TRBJ1-1; D is unresolved. Germline V gene data show CDR1 as SNHLY and CDR2 as FYNNEI. V was clipped by 6 bases and J by 4 bases, with 12 bases between them. This CDR3 contains 13 residues. In nucleotides, the CDR3 is TGTGCCAGCAGGGAGGGTTGGGGCACTGAAGCTTTCTTT. This encodes CASREGWGTEAFF.

This clone came up once. The chain uses TRBV12-3 or TRBV12-4 and TRBJ2-1; D unclear. Trimming took off 5 bases at V and 2 bases at J, with 7 bases between the two ends. The CDR3 covers 13 residues. The CDR3 sequence is CASSPGAYNEQFF. CDR3 in DNA: TGTGCCAGCAGTCCTGGGGCCTACAATGAGCAGTTCTTC.

The V and J genes are TRBV27 and TRBJ2-7, with D perhaps matching TRBD1 (6 bases). Trimming took 5 bases from V and 5 from J, leaving 10 bases between them. The germline CDR1 and CDR2 sequences are MNHEY and SMNVEV (reference sequence). The CDR3 contains 12 residues. The CDR3 loop reads CASSNRDHEQYF. DNA of the CDR3: TGTGCCAGCAGTAACAGGGACCACGAGCAGTACTTC.

V usage is TRBV9 and J usage is TRBJ2-4; D is perhaps TRBD2 (6 bases). V was cut by 1 base and J by 6 bases, with 11 bases left in between. Germline-derived CDR1 and CDR2 are SGDLS and YYNGEE. The CDR3 spans 14 residues. The chain's CDR3 is CASSVWDSPNIQYF. The CDR3 region has the DNA TGTGCCAGCAGCGTATGGGACTCGCCAAACATTCAGTACTTC.

The rearrangement joins TRBV3-1 (or the pseudogene TRBV3-2) to TRBJ1-1; unclear D gene. This CDR3 spans 14 amino acids. V was trimmed by 1 base and J by 1 base, leaving 7 bases between them. Germline V gene data show CDR1 as LGHDT and CDR2 as YNNKEL (reference sequence). The CDR3 DNA reads as TGTGCCAGCAGCCAAGCAGGTTCGAACACTGAAGCTTTCTTT. Translation: CASSQAGSNTEAFF.

The V and J genes are TRBV12-2 and TRBJ1-2; the tabulated D call, TRBD1, remains unverified against the DNA. TRBV12-2 is a known pseudogene. The CDR3 loop spans 14 amino acids. CDR3 nucleotide sequence: TGTGCAAGTCCCTTAGGGGGGCGCGTCTATGGCTACACCTTC. The encoded protein is CASPLGGRVYGYTF.

This chain links TRBV7-2 with TRBJ2-7, with 9 bases lining up with TRBD2. CDR3 length: 14 amino acids. CDR1 is SGHTA, CDR2 FQGNSA, per germline. V shed 0 bases and J 5 bases; nucleotides not matched to a gene: 2. Here the CDR3 DNA reads TGTGCCAGCAGCTTAGCTAGCGGGGGTAACGAGCAGTACTTC. It is translated as CASSLASGGNEQYF.

J is TRBJ1-2 and V is TRBV10-3; no reliable D call. V lost 5 bases, J lost 5 bases, and 9 bases lay in between. The germline CDR1 and CDR2 sequences are ENHRY and SYGVKD. The CDR3 covers 12 residues. The CDR3 loop is CAISPSPYGYTF. CDR3 nucleotide sequence: TGTGCCATCAGTCCCTCACCGTATGGCTACACCTTC.

Concerning this clone itself: Other DNA sequences in this sample translate to the same CDR3. The chain carries TRBV27 and TRBJ2-3, with D unresolved. Per germline, CDR1 MNHEY and CDR2 SMNVEV (reference sequence). This CDR3 spans 12 amino acids. With 4 bases removed from V and 3 bases from J, the gap between germline ends came to 5 bases. CDR3 protein: CASSSPTDTQYF. The CDR3 region has the DNA TGTGCCAGCAGTTCCCCAACAGATACGCAGTATTTT.

As DNA, the CDR3 is TGTGCCAGCAGCTTAGTCCCAAGGGGTTCTGGAAACACCATATATTTT. It codes for CASSLVPRGSGNTIYF. The chain couples TRBV11-2 to TRBJ1-3, with a tentative D call TRBD1 (5 bases). Per the germline V gene, CDR1 is SGHAT and CDR2 is FQNNGV. This CDR3 spans 16 amino acids. With 1 base removed from V and 1 base from J, the gap between germline ends came to 11 bases.

J is TRBJ2-7 and V is TRBV6-1, with 7 bases lining up with TRBD2. J gave up 2 bases and V 3 bases, and 7 bases lay outside the gene matches. Per the germline V gene, CDR1 is MNHNS and CDR2 is SASEGT. The CDR3 extends over 15 amino acids. The CDR3 loop reads CASSELLADTYEQYF. The DNA for the CDR3 is TGTGCCAGCAGTGAGTTGCTAGCGGACACCTACGAGCAGTACTTC.

This rearrangement joins TRBV29-1 to TRBJ2-6; possible D gene TRBD2, 6 bases. CDR3 size: 14 residues. Germline CDR1 and CDR2: SQVTM and ANQGSEA. V lost 1 base to trimming and J lost 4 bases, with 8 bases between them. CDR3 loop: CSVEGGEGANVLTF. In DNA, the CDR3 is TGCAGCGTTGAAGGCGGGGAGGGGGCCAACGTCCTGACTTTC.

A remark on this clone: Its ends do not fully match the called genes, so a read error is possible. V usage is TRBV7-2 and J usage is TRBJ2-1; 8 nucleotides match TRBD2. Germline V lookup: CDR1 SGHTA, CDR2 FQGNSA. The length of the CDR3 is 16 residues. Written as DNA, the CDR3 is TGTGCCAGCAGCCTAGCCTCGGGACTAGTCTACAATGAGCAGTTCTTC. Protein product: CASSLASGLVYNEQFF.

V usage is TRBV7-8 and J usage is TRBJ1-1; D is unclear. Between the trimmed V and J ends, which lost 1 base and 2 bases, there was a span of 11 bases. CDR1 is SGHVS, CDR2 FQNEAQ, per germline. The CDR3 runs 15 residues. The CDR3 loop reads CASSLESAGNTEAFF. As DNA, the CDR3 is TGTGCCAGCAGCTTAGAGTCTGCGGGTAACACTGAAGCTTTCTTT.

The chain carries TRBV6-6 and TRBJ1-4; tentative D call: TRBD1 (5 bases). Germline CDR1 reads MNHNY; CDR2 reads SVGAGI (reference sequence). CDR3 size: 15 residues. The V end lost 5 bases, the J end lost 6 bases, and 16 bases lay between the germline ends. In nucleotides, the CDR3 is TGTGCCAGCAGTCCTACTAGGGGAGTCCATGAAAAACTGTTTTTT. Encoded protein: CASSPTRGVHEKLFF.

This chain connects TRBV7-2 to TRBJ1-2, with TRBD1 matching 7 bases. The junction had 11 bases not matched to a gene; V was cut back by 8 bases and J by 8 bases. The CDR3 is made up of 13 amino acids. Germline V lookup: CDR1 SGHTA, CDR2 FQGNSA. The CDR3: CASGYYTGEGYTF. CDR3 nucleotide sequence: TGTGCCAGCGGATATTATACAGGGGAGGGCTACACCTTC.

The J gene is TRBJ2-7, the V gene TRBV14; 8 nucleotides match TRBD1. Germline CDR1 is SGHDN and CDR2 is FVKESK. The CDR3 covers 14 residues. The trim removed 3 bases at V and 3 bases at J, leaving 4 bases unmatched. Here the CDR3 DNA reads TGTGCCAGCAGCCACTCCGGACAGGGCTACGAGCAGTACTTC. It specifies CASSHSGQGYEQYF.

This clone occurred a few times. The CDR3 DNA is TGTGCCAGCAGTGTCCCCCGAAGGACAGGGGGTGACACTGAAGCTTTCTTT. Amino acid sequence: CASSVPRRTGGDTEAFF. The chain employs TRBV25-1 and TRBJ1-1; 10 bases map to TRBD1. There are 17 residues in the CDR3. CDR1 is MGHDK and CDR2 is SYGVNS in the germline V gene. Trimming at V came to 4 bases and at J to 3 bases, leaving 11 bases not matched to a gene.

The chain uses TRBV6-4 and TRBJ2-1; the D gene is possibly TRBD2 (5 bases). With 2 bases removed from V and 3 bases from J, the gap between germline ends came to 8 bases. This CDR3 spans 14 amino acids. CDR1 and CDR2 from the germline V gene are MRHNA and SNTAGT. The CDR3 spells CASSDGGDYNEQFF. The DNA for the CDR3 is TGTGCCAGCAGTGACGGAGGTGACTACAATGAGCAGTTCTTC.

The chain joins TRBV7-2 to TRBJ2-1; D gene uncertain. V was clipped by 0 bases and J by 4 bases, with 10 bases between them. This CDR3 spans 15 amino acids. Germline values: CDR1 SGHTA, CDR2 FQGNSA. CDR3 coding DNA: TGTGCCAGCAGCTTAGCGGGTACACGGTACAATGAGCAGTTCTTC. Translated, it gives CASSLAGTRYNEQFF.

The chain employs TRBV10-3 and TRBJ2-7; 7 bases line up with TRBD2. The ends lost 7 bases at V and 3 bases at J; junction bases unmatched: 3. The CDR3 length is 12 residues. Germline CDR1 reads ENHRY; CDR2 reads SYGVKD. This CDR3 reads CAINGGGYEQYF. CDR3 nucleotide sequence: TGTGCCATCAACGGCGGGGGCTACGAGCAGTACTTC.

V usage is TRBV19 and J usage is TRBJ1-1, with TRBD1 as a possible D gene (5 bases). Per germline, CDR1 LNHDA and CDR2 SQIVND (reference sequence). The ends were cut back, 7 bases at V and 4 bases at J, with 16 bases in the middle. The CDR3 runs 14 residues. CDR3 amino acids: CASIWDSAGTEAFF. CDR3 sequence (DNA): TGTGCCAGTATCTGGGACTCCGCGGGCACTGAAGCTTTCTTT.